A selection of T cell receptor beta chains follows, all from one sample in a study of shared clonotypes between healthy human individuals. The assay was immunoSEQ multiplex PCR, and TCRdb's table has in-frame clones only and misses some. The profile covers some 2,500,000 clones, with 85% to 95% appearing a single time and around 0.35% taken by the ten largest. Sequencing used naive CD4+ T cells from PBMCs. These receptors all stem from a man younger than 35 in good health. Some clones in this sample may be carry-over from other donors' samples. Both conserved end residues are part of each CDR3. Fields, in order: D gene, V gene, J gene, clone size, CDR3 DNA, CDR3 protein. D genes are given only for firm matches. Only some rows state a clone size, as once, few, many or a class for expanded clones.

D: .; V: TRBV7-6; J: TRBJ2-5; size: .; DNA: TGTGCCAGCAGCTTAGAAAAGTGGGGAACTTTGGAGACCCAGTACTTC; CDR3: CASSLEKWGTLETQYF
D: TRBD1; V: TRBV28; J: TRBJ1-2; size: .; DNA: TGTGCCAGCAGCCTCGGACAGGGGGACGGCTACACCTTC; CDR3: CASSLGQGDGYTF
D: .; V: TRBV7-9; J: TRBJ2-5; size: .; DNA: TGTGCCAGCAGCTTATTCAGGGAGCAAGAGACCCAGTACTTC; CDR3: CASSLFREQETQYF
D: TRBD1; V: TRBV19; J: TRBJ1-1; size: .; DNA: TGTGCCAGTAGTGCCGGGGACAGGAAGGTCACTGAAGCTTTCTTT; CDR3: CASSAGDRKVTEAFF
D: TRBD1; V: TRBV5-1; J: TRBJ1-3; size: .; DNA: TGCGCCAGCCGACAGGGGAGCTCTGGAAACACCATATATTTT; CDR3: CASRQGSSGNTIYF
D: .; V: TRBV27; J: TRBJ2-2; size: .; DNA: TGTGCCAGCAGTTTATCGGAGTATGGGGGGCGGGACACCGGGGAGCTGTTTTTT; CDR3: CASSLSEYGGRDTGELFF
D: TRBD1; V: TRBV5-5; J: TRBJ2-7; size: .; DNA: TGTGCCAGCAGGCAACAGGGGGCTGTGGACGAGCAGTACTTC; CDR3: CASRQQGAVDEQYF
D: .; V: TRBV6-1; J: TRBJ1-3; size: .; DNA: TGTGCCAGCAGTGAACACCTAGAGGCTGGAAACACCATATATTTT; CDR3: CASSEHLEAGNTIYF
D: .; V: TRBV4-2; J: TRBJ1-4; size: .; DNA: TGTGCCAGCAGCCAAACCAACGCGGTTGGGGGTGAACTGTTTTTT; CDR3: CASSQTNAVGGELFF
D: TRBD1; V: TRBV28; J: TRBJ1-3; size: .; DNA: TGTGCCAGCAGTCCAGCACAAGGGGGCACTATCCTAAGCTCTGGAAACACCATATATTTT; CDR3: CASSPAQGGTILSSGNTIYF
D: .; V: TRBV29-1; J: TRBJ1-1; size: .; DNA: TGCAGCATCGGGGGGGGAGCCATTAACACTGAAGCTTTCTTT; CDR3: CSIGGGAINTEAFF
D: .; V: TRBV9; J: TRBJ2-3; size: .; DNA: TGTGCCAGCAGTGATCCTGACAGATCTAGCACAGATACGCAGTATTTT; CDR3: CASSDPDRSSTDTQYF
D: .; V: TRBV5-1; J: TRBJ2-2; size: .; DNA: TGCGCCAGCGGGTCCACGAACACCGGGGAGCTGTTTTTT; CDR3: CASGSTNTGELFF
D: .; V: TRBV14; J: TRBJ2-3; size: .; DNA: TGTGCCAGCAGCCCGGGCCTTCTTAGCACAGATACGCAGTATTTT; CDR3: CASSPGLLSTDTQYF
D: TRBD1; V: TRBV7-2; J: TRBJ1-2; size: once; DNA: TGTGCCAGCAGCTTCGACAGGACAGGGGGAGACGGCTACACCTTC; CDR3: CASSFDRTGGDGYTF
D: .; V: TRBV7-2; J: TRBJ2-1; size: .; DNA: TGTGCCAGCAGCTTAGAATCCTACAATGAGCAGTTCTTC; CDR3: CASSLESYNEQFF
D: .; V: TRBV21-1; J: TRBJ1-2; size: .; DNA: TGTGCCAGCAGCCACCGGGACAGGGTCGTTGGCTACACCTTC; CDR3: CASSHRDRVVGYTF
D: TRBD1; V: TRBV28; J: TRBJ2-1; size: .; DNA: TGTGCCAGCAGTCCAATGAAGGGGGCCGGACAGGGGTACAATGAGCAGTTCTTC; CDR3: CASSPMKGAGQGYNEQFF
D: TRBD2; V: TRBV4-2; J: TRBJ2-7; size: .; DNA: TGTGCCAGCAGCCAAGAGGTAGCGGGAGTGCGGTACGAGCAGTACTTC; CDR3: CASSQEVAGVRYEQYF
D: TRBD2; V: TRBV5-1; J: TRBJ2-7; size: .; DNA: TGCGCCAGCAGCTTGTTCCCGGGAGGGGCCTACGAGCAGTACTTC; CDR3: CASSLFPGGAYEQYF
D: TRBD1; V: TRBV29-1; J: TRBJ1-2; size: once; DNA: TGCAGCGTTGAAGGCGGGACAGGGGGTGTGCGCGGCTACACCTTC; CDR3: CSVEGGTGGVRGYTF
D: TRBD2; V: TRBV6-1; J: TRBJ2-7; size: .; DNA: TGTGCCAGCACTAGGCGGGGGACCAACTACGAGCAGTACTTC; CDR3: CASTRRGTNYEQYF
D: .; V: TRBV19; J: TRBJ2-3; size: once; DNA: TGTGCCAGTAAAAGGTCGGGCAGGGGCTACACAGATACGCAGTATTTT; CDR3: CASKRSGRGYTDTQYF
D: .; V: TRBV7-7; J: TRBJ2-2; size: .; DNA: TGTGCCACCGCACGGACAGATCCTCCCGGGGAGCTGTTTTTT; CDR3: CATARTDPPGELFF
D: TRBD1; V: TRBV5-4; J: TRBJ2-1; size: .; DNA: TGTGCCAGCAGCGGAGGACAGGGTGGCTCCTACAATGAGCAGTTCTTC; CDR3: CASSGGQGGSYNEQFF
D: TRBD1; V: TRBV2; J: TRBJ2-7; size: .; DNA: TGTGCCAGCACTACCGGGACAGGGATTGAGCAGTACTTC; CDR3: CASTTGTGIEQYF
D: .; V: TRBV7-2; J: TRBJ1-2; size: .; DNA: TGTGCCAGCAGCTCTCGGAGGGCCGGCGGGGGCTACACCTTC; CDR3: CASSSRRAGGGYTF
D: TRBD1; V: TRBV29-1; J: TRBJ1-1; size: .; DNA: TGCAGCGGCCACAGGGGTTCGGGCACTGAAGCTTTCTTT; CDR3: CSGHRGSGTEAFF
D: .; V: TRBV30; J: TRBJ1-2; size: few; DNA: TGTGCCTGGTTGAGTGGGAAAAACTATGGCTACACCTTC; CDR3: CAWLSGKNYGYTF
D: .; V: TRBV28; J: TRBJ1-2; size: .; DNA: TGTGCCAGCAGCCACTTTGGGGCCCAACACTATGGCTACACCTTC; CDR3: CASSHFGAQHYGYTF
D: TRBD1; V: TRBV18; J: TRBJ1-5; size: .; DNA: TGTGCCAGCTCACCCGAGACAGGGGAGCGTCAGCCCCAGCATTTT; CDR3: CASSPETGERQPQHF